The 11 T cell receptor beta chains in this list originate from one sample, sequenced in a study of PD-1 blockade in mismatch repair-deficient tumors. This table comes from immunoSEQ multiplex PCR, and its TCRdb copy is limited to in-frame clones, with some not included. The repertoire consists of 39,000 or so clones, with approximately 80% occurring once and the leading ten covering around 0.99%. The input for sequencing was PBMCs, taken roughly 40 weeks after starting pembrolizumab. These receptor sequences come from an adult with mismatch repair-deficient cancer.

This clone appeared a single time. CDR3 sequence reads: CASSLDRRYGYTF. The CDR3 nucleotides read TGTGCCAGCAGCTTAGACCGGCGGTATGGCTACACCTTC. The V gene is TRBV11-2, the J gene TRBJ1-2; D unresolved. The CDR3 loop spans 13 amino acids. Per germline, CDR1 SGHAT and CDR2 FQNNGV. Trimming removed 0 bases from V and 5 bases from J, with 7 bases in between.

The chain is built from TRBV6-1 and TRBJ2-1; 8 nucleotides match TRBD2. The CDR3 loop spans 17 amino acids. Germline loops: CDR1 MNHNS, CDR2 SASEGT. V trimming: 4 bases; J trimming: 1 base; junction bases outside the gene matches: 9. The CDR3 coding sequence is TGTGCCAGCAGTGGCCGCCTTAGCGGGACTTCCTACAATGAGCAGTTCTTC. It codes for CASSGRLSGTSYNEQFF.

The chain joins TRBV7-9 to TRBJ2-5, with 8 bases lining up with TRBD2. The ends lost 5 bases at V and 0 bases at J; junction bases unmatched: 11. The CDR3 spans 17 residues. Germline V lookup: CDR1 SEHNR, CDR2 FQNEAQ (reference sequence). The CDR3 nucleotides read TGTGCCAGCAGCCCCCGGGTGAGCGGGAGTAACCAAGAGACCCAGTACTTC. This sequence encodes CASSPRVSGSNQETQYF.

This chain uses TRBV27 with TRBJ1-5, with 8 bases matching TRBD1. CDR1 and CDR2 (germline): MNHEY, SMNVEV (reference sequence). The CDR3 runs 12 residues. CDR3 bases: TGTGCTAGGACAGGGCTTAATCAGCCCCAGCATTTT. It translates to CARTGLNQPQHF.

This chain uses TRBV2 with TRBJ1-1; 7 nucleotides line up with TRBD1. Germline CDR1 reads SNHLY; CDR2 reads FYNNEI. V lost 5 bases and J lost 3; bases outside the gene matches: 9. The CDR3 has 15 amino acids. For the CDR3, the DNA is TGTGCCAGCAGTTCATACAGGGGTCTTTACACTGAAGCTTTCTTT. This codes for CASSSYRGLYTEAFF.

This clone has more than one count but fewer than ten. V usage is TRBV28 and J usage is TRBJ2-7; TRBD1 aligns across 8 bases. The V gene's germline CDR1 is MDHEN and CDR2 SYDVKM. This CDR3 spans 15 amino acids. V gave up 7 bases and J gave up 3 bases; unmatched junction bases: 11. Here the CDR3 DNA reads TGTGCCAGCACCCTAACAGGGACAGGCAGCTACGAGCAGTACTTC. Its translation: CASTLTGTGSYEQYF. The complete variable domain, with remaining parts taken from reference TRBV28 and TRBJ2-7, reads DVKVTQSSRYLVKRTGEKVFLECVQDMDHENMFWYRQDPGLGLRLIYFSYDVKMKEKGDIPEGYSVSREKKERFSLILESASTNQTSMYLCASTLTGTGSYEQYFGPGTRLTVT.

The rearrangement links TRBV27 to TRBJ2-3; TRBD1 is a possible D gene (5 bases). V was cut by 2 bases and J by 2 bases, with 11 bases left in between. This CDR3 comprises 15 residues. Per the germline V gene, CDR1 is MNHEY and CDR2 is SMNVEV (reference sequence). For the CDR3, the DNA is TGTGCCAGCAGTTTAAGACAGTTATACACAGATACGCAGTATTTT. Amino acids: CASSLRQLYTDTQYF.

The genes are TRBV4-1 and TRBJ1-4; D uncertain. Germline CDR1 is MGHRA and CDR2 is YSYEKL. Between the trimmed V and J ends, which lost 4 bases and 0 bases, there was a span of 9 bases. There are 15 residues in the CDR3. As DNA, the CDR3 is TGCGCCAGCAGCCTCCAGATCGCAACTAATGAAAAACTGTTTTTT. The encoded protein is CASSLQIATNEKLFF.

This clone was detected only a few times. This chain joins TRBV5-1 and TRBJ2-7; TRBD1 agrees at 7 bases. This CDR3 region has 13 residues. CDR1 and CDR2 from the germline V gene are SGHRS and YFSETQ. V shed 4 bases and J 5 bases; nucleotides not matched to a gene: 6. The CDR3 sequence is CASSRGQADEQYF. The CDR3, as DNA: TGCGCCAGCAGCCGAGGACAGGCGGACGAGCAGTACTTC.

The CDR3 region has the DNA TGTGCCAGCAGTTTGAACCGGGGGGGTAGTGAAGCTTTCTTT. Amino acids: CASSLNRGGSEAFF. The rearrangement links TRBV27 to TRBJ1-1, with D tentatively TRBD1 (5 bases). The CDR3 loop spans 14 amino acids. Germline CDR1 MNHEY, CDR2 SMNVEV (reference sequence). The ends were cut back, 3 bases at V and 7 bases at J, with 15 bases in the middle.

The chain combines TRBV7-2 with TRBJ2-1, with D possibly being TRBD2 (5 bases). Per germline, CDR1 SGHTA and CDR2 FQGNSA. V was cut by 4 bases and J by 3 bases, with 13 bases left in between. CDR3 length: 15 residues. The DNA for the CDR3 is TGTGCCAGCAGCTCAGTGGGAGTATTCTACAATGAGCAGTTCTTC. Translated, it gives CASSSVGVFYNEQFF.